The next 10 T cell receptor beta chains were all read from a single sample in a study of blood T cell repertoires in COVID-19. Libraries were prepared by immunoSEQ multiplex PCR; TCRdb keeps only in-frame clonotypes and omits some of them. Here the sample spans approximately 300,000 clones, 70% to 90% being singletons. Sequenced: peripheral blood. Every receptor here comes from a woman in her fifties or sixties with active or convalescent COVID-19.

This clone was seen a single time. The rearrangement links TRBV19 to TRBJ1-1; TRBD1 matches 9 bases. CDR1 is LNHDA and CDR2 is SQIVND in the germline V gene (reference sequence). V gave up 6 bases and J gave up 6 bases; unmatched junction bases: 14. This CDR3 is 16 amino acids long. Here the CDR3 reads CASRHTSGTGFAEAFF. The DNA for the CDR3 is TGTGCCAGTAGGCACACTAGCGGGACAGGGTTCGCTGAAGCTTTCTTT.

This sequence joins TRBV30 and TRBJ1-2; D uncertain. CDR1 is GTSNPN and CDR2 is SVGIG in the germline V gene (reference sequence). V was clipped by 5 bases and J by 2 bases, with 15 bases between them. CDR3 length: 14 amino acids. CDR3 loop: CAWSNGLGNYGYTF. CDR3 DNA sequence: TGTGCCTGGTCTAATGGACTGGGAAACTATGGCTACACCTTC.

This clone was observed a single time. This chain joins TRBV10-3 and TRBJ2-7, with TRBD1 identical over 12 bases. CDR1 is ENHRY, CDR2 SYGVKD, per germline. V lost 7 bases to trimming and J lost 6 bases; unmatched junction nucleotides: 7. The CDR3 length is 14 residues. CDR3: CAIMSGQGAGEQYF. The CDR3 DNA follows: TGTGCCATCATGTCGGGACAGGGGGCGGGCGAGCAGTACTTC.

The CDR3 nucleotides are TGTGCCAGCAGTACGGCTCGGGACTGGACGAAAAGCACGCAGTATTTT. Its protein product is CASSTARDWTKSTQYF. The V call is TRBV27, the J call TRBJ2-3, with a tentative D call TRBD2 (6 bases). The V end lost 5 bases, the J end lost 9 bases, and 24 bases lay between the germline ends. The CDR3 extends over 16 amino acids. The germline V gene has CDR1 MNHEY and CDR2 SMNVEV (reference sequence).

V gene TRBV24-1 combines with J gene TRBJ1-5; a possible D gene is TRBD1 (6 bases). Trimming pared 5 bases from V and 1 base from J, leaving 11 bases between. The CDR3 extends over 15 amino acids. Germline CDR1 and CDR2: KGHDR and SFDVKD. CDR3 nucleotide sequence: TGTGCCACCAGTGCGGGGACAAACAGCAATCAGCCCCAGCATTTT. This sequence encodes CATSAGTNSNQPQHF.

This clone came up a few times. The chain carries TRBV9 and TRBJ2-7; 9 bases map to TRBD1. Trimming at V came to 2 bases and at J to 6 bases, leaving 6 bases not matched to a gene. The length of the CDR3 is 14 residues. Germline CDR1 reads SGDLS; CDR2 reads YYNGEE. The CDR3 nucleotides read TGTGCCAGCAGCGTCGGGACAGGGAGAGCCGAGCAGTACTTC. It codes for CASSVGTGRAEQYF. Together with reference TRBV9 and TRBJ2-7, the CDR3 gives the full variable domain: DSGVTQTPKHLITATGQRVTLRCSPRSGDLSVYWYQQSLDQGLQFLIQYYNGEERAKGNILERFSAQQFPDLHSELNLSSLELGDSALYFCASSVGTGRAEQYFGPGTRLTVT.

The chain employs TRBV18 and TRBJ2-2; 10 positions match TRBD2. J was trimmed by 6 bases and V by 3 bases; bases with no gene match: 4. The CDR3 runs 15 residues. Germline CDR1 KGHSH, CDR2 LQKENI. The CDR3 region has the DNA TGTGCCAGCTCACCCCTAGCGGGAGTGTCCGGGGAGCTGTTTTTT. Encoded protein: CASSPLAGVSGELFF.

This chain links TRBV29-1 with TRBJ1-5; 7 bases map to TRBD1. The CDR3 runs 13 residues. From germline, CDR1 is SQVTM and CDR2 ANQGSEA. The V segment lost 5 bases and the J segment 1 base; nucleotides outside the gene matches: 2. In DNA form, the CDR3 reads TGCAGCGTTACGACAGGGAGCAATCAGCCCCAGCATTTT. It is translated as CSVTTGSNQPQHF.

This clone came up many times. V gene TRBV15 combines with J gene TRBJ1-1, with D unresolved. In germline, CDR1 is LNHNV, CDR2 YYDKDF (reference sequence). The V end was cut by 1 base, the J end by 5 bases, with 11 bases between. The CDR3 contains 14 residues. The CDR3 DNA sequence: TGTGCCACCAGCAGAGCCCGGGAAGGGACTGAAGCTTTCTTT. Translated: CATSRAREGTEAFF.

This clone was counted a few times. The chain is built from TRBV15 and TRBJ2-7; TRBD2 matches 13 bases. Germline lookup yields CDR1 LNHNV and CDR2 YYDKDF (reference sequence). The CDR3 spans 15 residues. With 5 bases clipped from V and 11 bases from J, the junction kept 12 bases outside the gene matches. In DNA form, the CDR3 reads TGTGCCACCAGCTCCCAAGGGACTAGCGGGACCCCTGAGTACTTC. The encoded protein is CATSSQGTSGTPEYF.